A selection of T cell receptor beta chains follows, all from one sample in a study of cytomegalovirus exposure and HLA in healthy donors. Sequencing was performed with immunoSEQ multiplex PCR; in TCRdb, only in-frame clones are kept and a portion is missing. This sample has 150,000 or so clones, with less than 75% found just once. The sequenced sample consisted of PBMCs. The origin of the receptors is a girl aged 10 to 17 in good health and CMV-seronegative. The CDR3 runs from the conserved cysteine through the conserved F or W. D genes are given only for firm matches. Not every row has a clone size; where given, it reads once, few, many or a size class.

size,J,V,D,CDR3,DNA
.,TRBJ2-2,TRBV5-1,.,CASAVYTPGELFF,TGCGCCAGCGCAGTGTACACACCCGGGGAGCTGTTTTTT
.,TRBJ2-3,TRBV5-6,.,CASSLGWGGLLSTDTQYF,TGTGCCAGCAGCTTGGGTTGGGGAGGACTACTTAGCACAGATACGCAGTATTTT
.,TRBJ2-4,TRBV5-8,.,CASGGERAKNIQYF,TGTGCCAGCGGCGGGGAAAGGGCCAAAAACATTCAGTACTTC
.,TRBJ2-5,TRBV5-6,.,CASSFRTAQETQYF,TGTGCCAGCAGCTTCCGTACAGCACAAGAGACCCAGTACTTC
.,TRBJ2-3,TRBV5-1,TRBD2,CASFLVAGGNTDTQYF,TGCGCCAGCTTTCTGGTAGCGGGGGGAAACACAGATACGCAGTATTTT
.,TRBJ1-6,TRBV7-6,.,CASSPSDYNSPLHF,TGTGCCAGCAGCCCTAGCGACTATAATTCACCCCTCCACTTT
.,TRBJ2-3,TRBV6-1,TRBD2,CASSEEAGGRDTQYF,TGTGCCAGCAGTGAAGAAGCGGGGGGGCGGGATACGCAGTATTTT
.,TRBJ2-5,TRBV5-1,.,CASSLGLVGAQETQYF,TGCGCCAGCAGCCTAGGACTAGTGGGGGCTCAAGAGACCCAGTACTTC
.,TRBJ1-1,TRBV5-1,.,CASSLGEDTEAFF,TGCGCCAGCAGCTTGGGGGAGGACACTGAAGCTTTCTTT
.,TRBJ1-2,TRBV29-1,.,CSVGPLNRENGYTF,TGCAGCGTTGGTCCCCTAAACAGGGAGAATGGCTACACCTTC
.,TRBJ1-2,TRBV6-5,TRBD1,CASSKDRLGYTF,TGTGCCAGCAGTAAGGACAGGTTGGGCTACACCTTC
once,TRBJ1-4,TRBV19,TRBD1,CASAQGGYEKLFF,TGTGCCAGCGCTCAGGGGGGCTATGAAAAACTGTTTTTT
few,TRBJ2-7,TRBV7-9,.,CASSSWTETYEQYF,TGTGCCAGCAGCTCCTGGACAGAGACCTACGAGCAGTACTTC
.,TRBJ1-5,TRBV9,TRBD1,CASSVGTGRVGQPQHF,TGTGCCAGCAGCGTAGGGACAGGGAGGGTAGGACAGCCCCAGCATTTT
.,TRBJ1-1,TRBV7-3,TRBD1,CASSPTGTGNTEAFF,TGTGCCAGCAGCCCCACCGGGACAGGGAACACTGAAGCTTTCTTT
many,TRBJ2-7,TRBV6-1,TRBD2,CASSEDSGGAYEQYF,TGTGCCAGCAGTGAAGATAGCGGGGGGGCCTACGAGCAGTACTTC
.,TRBJ1-4,TRBV5-1,.,CASSAPGREEKLFF,TGCGCCAGCAGCGCCCCCGGGAGGGAGGAAAAACTGTTTTTT
.,TRBJ2-1,TRBV4-1,.,CASSPIPSDEQFF,TGCGCCAGCAGTCCTATCCCCTCTGATGAGCAGTTCTTC
few,TRBJ2-5,TRBV19,.,CASSIGPPQETQYF,TGTGCCAGTAGTATAGGGCCCCCACAAGAGACCCAGTACTTC
.,TRBJ2-2,TRBV7-2,.,CASSLARGLRRELFF,TGTGCCAGCAGCTTAGCGCGAGGCCTAAGAAGGGAGCTGTTTTTT
.,TRBJ2-3,TRBV4-1,.,CASSQESGSSTDTQYF,TGCGCCAGCAGCCAAGAGTCCGGGTCTAGCACAGATACGCAGTATTTT
once,TRBJ2-1,TRBV5-1,.,CASSLGGTLSGEQFF,TGCGCCAGCAGCTTGGGTGGGACTCTATCCGGCGAGCAGTTCTTC
.,TRBJ1-2,TRBV27,.,CASSYAPPGDGYTF,TGTGCCAGCAGCTACGCGCCCCCCGGGGATGGCTACACCTTC
once,TRBJ1-6,TRBV27,.,CASSELTAFNSPLHF,TGTGCCAGCAGTGAACTGACAGCCTTTAATTCACCCCTCCACTTT
once,TRBJ1-2,TRBV7-9,.,CASSLGQGLNYGYTF,TGTGCCAGCAGCTTAGGCCAGGGGCTAAACTATGGCTACACCTTC
.,TRBJ2-7,TRBV9,.,CASSVGGVREQYF,TGTGCCAGCAGCGTAGGGGGGGTTCGCGAGCAGTACTTC
.,TRBJ1-2,TRBV7-6,TRBD1,CASSSKRQGAEGYTF,TGTGCCAGCAGCAGCAAGAGACAGGGGGCTGAAGGCTACACCTTC
.,TRBJ2-1,TRBV7-3,.,CASSLGLAGSYNEQFF,TGTGCCAGCAGCTTAGGCCTAGCCGGTTCCTACAATGAGCAGTTCTTC
few,TRBJ1-4,TRBV4-1,.,CASSQHLTQRATNEKLFF,TGCGCCAGCAGCCAACACCTGACACAGAGAGCAACTAATGAAAAACTGTTTTTT
.,TRBJ1-2,TRBV29-1,.,CSVETGWGGGYTF,TGCAGCGTTGAAACGGGATGGGGGGGTGGCTACACCTTC
.,TRBJ2-7,TRBV5-1,TRBD1,CASSGGTGNEQYF,TGCGCCAGCAGCGGAGGGACAGGGAACGAGCAGTACTTC
few,TRBJ2-2,TRBV12-5,TRBD2,CASGFSVGLAGLGELFF,TGTGCTAGTGGTTTCTCCGTCGGGCTAGCGGGGCTCGGGGAGCTGTTTTTT
few,TRBJ1-2,TRBV18,.,CASSEERTANYGYTF,TGTGCCAGCTCCGAGGAGCGGACAGCTAACTATGGCTACACCTTC
.,TRBJ1-1,TRBV7-3,.,CASRSVMNTEAFF,TGTGCCAGCAGGTCTGTTATGAACACTGAAGCTTTCTTT
.,TRBJ1-2,TRBV30,.,CAWGPGGNYGYTF,TGTGCCTGGGGCCCAGGAGGTAACTATGGCTACACCTTC
.,TRBJ1-1,TRBV5-4,.,CASSTGGRSGTLSVTEAFF,TGTGCCAGCAGCACCGGAGGGAGGTCAGGGACCTTGTCCGTCACTGAAGCTTTCTTT
.,TRBJ1-5,TRBV2,TRBD1,CATRLGGAGISNQPQHF,TGTGCCACCAGATTAGGGGGCGCGGGAATTAGCAATCAGCCCCAGCATTTT
.,TRBJ1-3,TRBV5-1,TRBD1,CASSGGQGDPPYSGNTIYF,TGCGCCAGCAGCGGGGGACAGGGCGATCCGCCTTACTCTGGAAACACCATATATTTT
.,TRBJ1-5,TRBV2,TRBD1,CASSSTGGVQPQHF,TGTGCCAGCAGCTCGACAGGGGGCGTTCAGCCCCAGCATTTT
few,TRBJ2-7,TRBV5-1,TRBD1,CASSRGQGLGEQYF,TGCGCCAGCAGCAGAGGACAGGGATTAGGCGAGCAGTACTTC
.,TRBJ1-2,TRBV5-1,TRBD1,CASSSRQGNYGYTF,TGCGCCAGCAGCTCGAGACAGGGAAACTATGGCTACACCTTC
few,TRBJ2-5,TRBV2,TRBD1,CASSRDSQETQYF,TGTGCCAGCAGTAGGGACAGCCAAGAGACCCAGTACTTC
.,TRBJ2-7,TRBV5-1,.,CASSPGQAAPFEQYF,TGCGCCAGCAGCCCCGGCCAAGCGGCACCATTTGAGCAGTACTTC
.,TRBJ2-2,TRBV5-1,.,CASSPETLSTGELFF,TGCGCCAGCAGCCCTGAGACACTCTCCACCGGGGAGCTGTTTTTT
.,TRBJ2-3,TRBV19,TRBD1,CASSIGDRATDTQYF,TGTGCCAGTAGTATAGGGGACAGGGCCACAGATACGCAGTATTTT
.,TRBJ2-5,TRBV18,.,CASSPLREETQYF,TGTGCCAGCTCACCCCTCAGGGAAGAGACCCAGTACTTC
.,TRBJ1-5,TRBV18,TRBD1,CASSPSRTGTGRAEGVRPQHF,TGTGCCAGCTCACCCTCACGAACCGGGACAGGGAGGGCAGAGGGTGTGAGGCCCCAGCATTTT
once,TRBJ2-1,TRBV6-6,.,CASSYNQGRGEQFF,TGTGCCAGCAGTTACAACCAGGGGAGGGGTGAGCAGTTCTTC
.,TRBJ1-6,TRBV5-1,.,CASSLDVGKYSPLHF,TGCGCCAGCAGCTTGGACGTCGGGAAATATTCACCCCTCCACTTT
.,TRBJ2-5,TRBV5-1,.,CASSPQGVVETQYF,TGCGCCAGCAGCCCACAGGGAGTCGTCGAGACCCAGTACTTC
.,TRBJ2-7,TRBV5-4,TRBD2,CASSLSPGLAVYEQYF,TGTGCCAGCAGCTTGTCGCCGGGACTAGCGGTCTACGAGCAGTACTTC
.,TRBJ1-5,TRBV5-6,.,CASSRGQPNQPQHF,TGTGCCAGCAGCCGAGGACAGCCTAATCAGCCCCAGCATTTT
.,TRBJ1-3,TRBV18,TRBD1,CASSPLQGDSGNTIYF,TGTGCCAGCTCACCACTCCAGGGGGACTCTGGAAACACCATATATTTT
once,TRBJ1-5,TRBV5-3,.,CARSLESGGFSNQPQHF,TGTGCCAGAAGCTTGGAGTCCGGAGGGTTCAGCAATCAGCCCCAGCATTTT